This TCR beta chain was captured by sequencing in a study of shared clonotypes between healthy human individuals. General study results and limits: The expectation was that sequencing depth would affect clonotype sharing among donors.

Only in-frame clones appear in the TCRdb table, and some are missing; sequencing was by immunoSEQ multiplex PCR. The sample records around 700,000 clones, 73% being singletons. Germline values: CDR1 MNHNS, CDR2 SASEGT. The CDR3 has 13 residues. V lost 4 bases and J 5 bases, leaving 8 bases between the germline ends. Turning to this clone: The antigen is undetermined.

Donors comprised healthy HIV-negative adults lacking recent acute infections or vaccinations. Within Nashville, Tennessee resided all donors, each a Caucasian adult. This clonotype was obtained from a woman aged 30 to 39 in good health. Sequencing used memory CD4+ T cells sorted from blood. As for subset: CD45RA-negative fraction. The rearrangement joins TRBV6-1 to TRBJ2-2; D gene uncertain. The CDR3 protein is CASSASGTGELFF. CDR3 DNA sequence: TGTGCCAGCAGTGCCAGTGGGACCGGGGAGCTGTTTTTT.